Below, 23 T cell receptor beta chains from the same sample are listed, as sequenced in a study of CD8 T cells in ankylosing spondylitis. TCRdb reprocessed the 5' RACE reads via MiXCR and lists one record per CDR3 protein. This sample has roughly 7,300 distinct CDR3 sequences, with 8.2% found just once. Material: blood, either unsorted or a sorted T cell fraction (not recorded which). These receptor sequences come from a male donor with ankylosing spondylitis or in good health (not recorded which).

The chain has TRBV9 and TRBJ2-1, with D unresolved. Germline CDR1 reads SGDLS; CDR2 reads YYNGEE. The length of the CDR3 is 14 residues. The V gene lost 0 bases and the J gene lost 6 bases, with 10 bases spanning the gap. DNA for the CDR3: TGTGCCAGCAGCGTAGAGTCGGCTGGCAATGAGCAGTTCTTC. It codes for CASSVESAGNEQFF.

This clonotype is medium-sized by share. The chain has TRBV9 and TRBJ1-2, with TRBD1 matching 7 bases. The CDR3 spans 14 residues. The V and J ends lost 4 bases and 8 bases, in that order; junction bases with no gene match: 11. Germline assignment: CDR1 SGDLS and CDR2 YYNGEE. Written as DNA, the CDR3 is TGTGCCAGCAGCCCCAGTGGGACAGACGAAGGCTACACCTTC. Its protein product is CASSPSGTDEGYTF.

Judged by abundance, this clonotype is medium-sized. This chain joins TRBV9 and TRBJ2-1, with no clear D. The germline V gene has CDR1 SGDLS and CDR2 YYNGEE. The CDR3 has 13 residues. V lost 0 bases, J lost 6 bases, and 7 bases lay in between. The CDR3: CASSVGQANEQFF. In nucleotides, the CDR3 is TGTGCCAGCAGCGTAGGGCAGGCCAATGAGCAGTTCTTC.

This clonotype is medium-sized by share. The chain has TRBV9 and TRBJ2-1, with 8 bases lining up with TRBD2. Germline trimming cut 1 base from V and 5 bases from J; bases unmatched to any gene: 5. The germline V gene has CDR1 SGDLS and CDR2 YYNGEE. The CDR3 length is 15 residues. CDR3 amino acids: CASSVYGRANNEQFF. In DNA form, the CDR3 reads TGTGCCAGCAGCGTATACGGGAGGGCCAACAATGAGCAGTTCTTC.

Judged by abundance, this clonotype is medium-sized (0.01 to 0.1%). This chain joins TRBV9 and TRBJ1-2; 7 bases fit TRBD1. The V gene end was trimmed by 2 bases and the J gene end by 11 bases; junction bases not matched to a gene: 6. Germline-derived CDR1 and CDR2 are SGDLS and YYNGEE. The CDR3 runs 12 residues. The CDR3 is CASSVRTGEYTF. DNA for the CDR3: TGTGCCAGCAGCGTCCGGACAGGCGAATACACCTTC. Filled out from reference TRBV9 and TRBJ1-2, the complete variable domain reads DSGVTQTPKHLITATGQRVTLRCSPRSGDLSVYWYQQSLDQGLQFLIQYYNGEERAKGNILERFSAQQFPDLHSELNLSSLELGDSALYFCASSVRTGEYTFGSGTRLTVV.

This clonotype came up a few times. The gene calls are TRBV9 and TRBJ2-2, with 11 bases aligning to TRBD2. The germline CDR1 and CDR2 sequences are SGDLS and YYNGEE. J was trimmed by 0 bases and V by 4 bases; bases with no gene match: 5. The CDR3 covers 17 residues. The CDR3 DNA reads TGTGCCAGCAGCATCGGACTAGCGGGTGCGAACACCGGGGAGCTGTTTTTT. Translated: CASSIGLAGANTGELFF.

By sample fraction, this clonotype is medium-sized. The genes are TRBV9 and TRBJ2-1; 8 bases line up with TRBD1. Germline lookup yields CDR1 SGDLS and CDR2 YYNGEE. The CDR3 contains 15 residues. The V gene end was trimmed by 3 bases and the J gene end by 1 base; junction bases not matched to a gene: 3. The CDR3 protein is CASSETGVSYNEQFF. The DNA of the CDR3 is TGTGCCAGCAGCGAGACAGGGGTTTCCTACAATGAGCAGTTCTTC.

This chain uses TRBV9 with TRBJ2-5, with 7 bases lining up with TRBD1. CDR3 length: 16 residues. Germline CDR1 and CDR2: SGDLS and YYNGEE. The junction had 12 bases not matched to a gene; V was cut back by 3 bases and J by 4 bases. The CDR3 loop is CASSEFTGVTGETQYF. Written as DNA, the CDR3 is TGTGCCAGCAGCGAGTTCACAGGGGTGACTGGAGAGACCCAGTACTTC.

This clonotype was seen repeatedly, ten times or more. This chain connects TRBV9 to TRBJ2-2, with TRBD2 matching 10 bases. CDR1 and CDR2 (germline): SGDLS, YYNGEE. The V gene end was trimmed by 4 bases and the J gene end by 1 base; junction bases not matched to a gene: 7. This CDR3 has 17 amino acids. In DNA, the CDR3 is TGTGCCAGCAGCCACCCATTAGCGGGAGGGAACACCGGGGAGCTGTTTTTT. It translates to CASSHPLAGGNTGELFF.

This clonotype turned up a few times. The CDR3 DNA sequence: TGTGCCAGCAGCTCTAGCGGGTTCTACAATGAGCAGTTCTTC. Its translation: CASSSSGFYNEQFF. This chain connects TRBV9 to TRBJ2-1, with 8 bases that match TRBD2. Germline V gene sequence: CDR1 SGDLS, CDR2 YYNGEE. Unmatched junction bases numbered 3, after V lost 4 bases and J lost 3 bases. The CDR3 totals 14 residues. Combining the CDR3 with reference TRBV9 and TRBJ2-1 gives the whole variable domain DSGVTQTPKHLITATGQRVTLRCSPRSGDLSVYWYQQSLDQGLQFLIQYYNGEERAKGNILERFSAQQFPDLHSELNLSSLELGDSALYFCASSSSGFYNEQFFGPGTRLTVL.

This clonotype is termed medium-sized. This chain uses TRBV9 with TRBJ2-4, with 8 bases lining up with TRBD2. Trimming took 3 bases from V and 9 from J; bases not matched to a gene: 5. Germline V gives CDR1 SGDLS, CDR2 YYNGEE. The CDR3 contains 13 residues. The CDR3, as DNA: TGTGCCAGCAGCGCGGGGGGGGGTGGCATTCAGTACTTC. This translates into CASSAGGGGIQYF.

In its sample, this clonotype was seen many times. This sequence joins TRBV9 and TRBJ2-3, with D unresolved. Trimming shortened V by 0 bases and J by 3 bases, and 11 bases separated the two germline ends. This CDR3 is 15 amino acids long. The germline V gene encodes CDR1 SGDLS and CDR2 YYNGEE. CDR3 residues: CASSVARSGTDTQYF. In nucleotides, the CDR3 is TGTGCCAGCAGCGTAGCGCGGAGTGGTACAGATACGCAGTATTTT. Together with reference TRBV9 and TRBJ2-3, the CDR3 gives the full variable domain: DSGVTQTPKHLITATGQRVTLRCSPRSGDLSVYWYQQSLDQGLQFLIQYYNGEERAKGNILERFSAQQFPDLHSELNLSSLELGDSALYFCASSVARSGTDTQYFGPGTRLTVL.

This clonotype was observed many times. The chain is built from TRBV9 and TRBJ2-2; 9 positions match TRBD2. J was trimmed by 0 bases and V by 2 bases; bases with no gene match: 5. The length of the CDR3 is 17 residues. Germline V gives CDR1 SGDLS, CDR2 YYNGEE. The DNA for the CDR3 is TGTGCCAGCAGCGTCCCAGCGGGGGGTGCGAACACCGGGGAGCTGTTTTTT. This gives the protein CASSVPAGGANTGELFF.

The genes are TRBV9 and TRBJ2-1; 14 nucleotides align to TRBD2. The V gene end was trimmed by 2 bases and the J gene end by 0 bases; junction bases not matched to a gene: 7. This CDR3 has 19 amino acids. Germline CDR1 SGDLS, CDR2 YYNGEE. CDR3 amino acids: CASSVAGLAGASSYNEQFF. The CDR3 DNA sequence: TGTGCCAGCAGCGTCGCGGGACTAGCGGGAGCCAGCTCCTACAATGAGCAGTTCTTC.

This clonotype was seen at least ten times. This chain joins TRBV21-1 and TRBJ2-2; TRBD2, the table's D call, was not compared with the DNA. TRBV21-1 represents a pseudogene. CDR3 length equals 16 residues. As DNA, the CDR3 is TGTGCCAGCAGCAAAGGAGGGAGGAAAAACACCGGGGAGCTGTTTTTT. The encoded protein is CASSKGGRKNTGELFF.

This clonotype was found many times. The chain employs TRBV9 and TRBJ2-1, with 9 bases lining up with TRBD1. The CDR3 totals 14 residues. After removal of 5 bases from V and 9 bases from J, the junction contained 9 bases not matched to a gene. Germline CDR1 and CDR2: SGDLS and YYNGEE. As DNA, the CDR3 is TGTGCCAGCAGGGGGACAGGGCCTCGCGGTGAGCAGTTCTTC. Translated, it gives CASRGTGPRGEQFF.

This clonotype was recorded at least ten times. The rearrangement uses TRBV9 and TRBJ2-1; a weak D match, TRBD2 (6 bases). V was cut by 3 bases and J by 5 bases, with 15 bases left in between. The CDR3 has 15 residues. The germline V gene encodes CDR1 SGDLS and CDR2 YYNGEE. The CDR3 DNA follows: TGTGCCAGCAGCGGACCAGCGGGTTCGGACAATGAGCAGTTCTTC. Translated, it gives CASSGPAGSDNEQFF.

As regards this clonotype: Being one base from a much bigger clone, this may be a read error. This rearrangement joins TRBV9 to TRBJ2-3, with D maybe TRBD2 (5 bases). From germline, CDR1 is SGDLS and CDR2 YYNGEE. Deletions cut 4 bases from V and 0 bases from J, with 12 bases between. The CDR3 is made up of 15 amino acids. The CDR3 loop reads CASSTTRVSTDTQYF. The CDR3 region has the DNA TGTGCCAGCAGCACAACGAGGGTTAGCACAGATACGCAGTATTTT.

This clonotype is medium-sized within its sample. In DNA form, the CDR3 reads TGTGCCAGCAGCTTAGACTTACCCGGTATGGTAGCGGTCACAGATACGCAGTATTTT. Its protein product is CASSLDLPGMVAVTDTQYF. The chain couples TRBV7-7 to TRBJ2-3, with D possibly matching TRBD2 (6 bases). The V gene lost 1 base and the J gene lost 2 bases, with 22 bases spanning the gap. From germline, CDR1 is SSHAT and CDR2 FNYEAQ (reference sequence). There are 19 residues in the CDR3. The full variable domain, completed using reference TRBV7-7 and TRBJ2-3, is GAGVSQSPRYKVTKRGQDVTLRCDPISSHATLYWYQQALGQGPEFLTYFNYEAQPDKSGLPSDRFSAERPEGSISTLTIQRTEQRDSAMYRCASSLDLPGMVAVTDTQYFGPGTRLTVL.

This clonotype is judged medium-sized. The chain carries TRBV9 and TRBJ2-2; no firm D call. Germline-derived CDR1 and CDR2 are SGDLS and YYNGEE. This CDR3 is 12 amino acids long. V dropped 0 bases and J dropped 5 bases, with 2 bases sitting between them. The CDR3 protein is CASSVETGELFF. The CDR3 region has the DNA TGTGCCAGCAGCGTAGAAACCGGGGAGCTGTTTTTT. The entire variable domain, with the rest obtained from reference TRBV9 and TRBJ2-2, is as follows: DSGVTQTPKHLITATGQRVTLRCSPRSGDLSVYWYQQSLDQGLQFLIQYYNGEERAKGNILERFSAQQFPDLHSELNLSSLELGDSALYFCASSVETGELFFGEGSRLTVL.

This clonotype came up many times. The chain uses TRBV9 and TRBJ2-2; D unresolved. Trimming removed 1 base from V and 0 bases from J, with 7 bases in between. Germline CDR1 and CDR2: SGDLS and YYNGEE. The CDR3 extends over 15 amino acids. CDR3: CASSVTRSNTGELFF. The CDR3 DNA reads TGTGCCAGCAGCGTAACACGTTCGAACACCGGGGAGCTGTTTTTT.

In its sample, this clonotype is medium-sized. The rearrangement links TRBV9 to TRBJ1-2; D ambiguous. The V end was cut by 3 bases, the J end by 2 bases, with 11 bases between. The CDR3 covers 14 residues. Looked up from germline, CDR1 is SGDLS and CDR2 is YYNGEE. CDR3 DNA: TGTGCCAGCAGCGGAGGTGGGAGCAACTATGGCTACACCTTC. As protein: CASSGGGSNYGYTF.

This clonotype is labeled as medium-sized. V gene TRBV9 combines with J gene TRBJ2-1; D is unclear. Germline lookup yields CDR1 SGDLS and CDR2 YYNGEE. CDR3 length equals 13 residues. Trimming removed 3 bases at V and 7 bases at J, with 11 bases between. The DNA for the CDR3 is TGTGCCAGCAGCGCCCCCTGGGGTAATGAGCAGTTCTTC. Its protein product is CASSAPWGNEQFF.